This T cell receptor (beta chain) was obtained from a study of T cells in Graves' hyperthyroidism and ophthalmopathy. The source material, RNA transcripts, was used to amplify TCR beta CDR3 regions. Primed by the HTBI set, a first-round RT-PCR was run on the TCR CDR3. MiXCR, applied by TCRdb to the multiplex PCR reads, yields one record per CDR3 protein. The sample gives 500,000 or so distinct CDR3 sequences, approximately 16% of which show up once; approximately 30% is in the top ten. Disease duration was under 3 months in the ophthalmopathy patients, who also had a Clinical Activity Score of at least 3 and a NOSPECS grade of at least 4. Uncontrolled infection, other autoimmune disease, pregnancy or lactation excluded patients. Whole-study findings and limits: Ophthalmopathy was told apart from stable hyperthyroidism by a 13 V-J model. A median about 7 months before onset, the model predicted ophthalmopathy.

On this clonotype: What it recognizes is unknown.

The receptor was isolated from a woman aged 25 to 39 with Graves' ophthalmopathy. Sequencing input: blood.

The CDR3 DNA follows: TGCAGTGCTAGGAATGGACAGCCCGGACTAAGGGAAAGAAACGAGCAGTACTTC. Its protein is CSARNGQPGLRERNEQYF. The chain combines TRBV20-1 with TRBJ2-7; TRBD1 or TRBD2 may be the D gene (6 bases each). V gave up 3 bases and J gave up 5 bases, with 29 bases separating them. Germline CDR1 DFQATT, CDR2 SNEGSKA (reference sequence). The CDR3 is made up of 18 amino acids.